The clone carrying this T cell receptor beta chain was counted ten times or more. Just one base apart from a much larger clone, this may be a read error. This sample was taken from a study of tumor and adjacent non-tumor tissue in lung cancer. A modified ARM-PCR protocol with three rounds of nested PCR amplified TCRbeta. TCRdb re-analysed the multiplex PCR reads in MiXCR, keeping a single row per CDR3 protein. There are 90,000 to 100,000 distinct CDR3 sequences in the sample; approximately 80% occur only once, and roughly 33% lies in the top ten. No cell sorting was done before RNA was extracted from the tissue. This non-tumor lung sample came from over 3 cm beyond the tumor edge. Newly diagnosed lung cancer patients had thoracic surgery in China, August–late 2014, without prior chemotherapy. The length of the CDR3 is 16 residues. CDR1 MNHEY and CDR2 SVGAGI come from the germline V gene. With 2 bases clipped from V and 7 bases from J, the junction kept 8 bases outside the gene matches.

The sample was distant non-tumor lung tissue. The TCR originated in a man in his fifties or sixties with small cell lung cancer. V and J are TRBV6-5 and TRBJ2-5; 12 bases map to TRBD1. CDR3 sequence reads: CASSYTGTGGAGTQYF. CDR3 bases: TGTGCCAGCAGTTACACCGGGACAGGGGGCGCGGGGACCCAGTACTTC.